This TCR beta chain was profiled in a study of blood T cell repertoires in COVID-19. About the research overall: Nucleic acid was either cDNA or gDNA, and it came from T cells, B-cell-depleted T cells, or PBMCs.

This CDR3 contains 12 residues. Trimming shortened V by 10 bases and J by 8 bases, and 17 bases separated the two germline ends. Germline CDR1 reads MDHEN; CDR2 reads SYDVKM. In the original processing: Estimation of nucleated cell counts was performed using reference gene primer amplification. Only in-frame clones appear in the TCRdb table, and some are missing; sequencing was by immunoSEQ multiplex PCR. V, J and clone size derive from that table, while D and trimming were established from the DNA sequence. The table records roughly 230,000 clones, approximately 81% of them present only once. In assigning cohorts, the study relied on participant-reported clinical history.

The source is a woman aged 45-60 years who had been exposed to COVID-19. The sequenced sample was PBMCs or T cells enriched from blood (not recorded which). The genes are TRBV28 and TRBJ1-2; D not certain. CDR3 in DNA: TGTGCCACACGGGGTCAGGTCCACGGCTACACCTTC. It is translated as CATRGQVHGYTF.